This record looks at one TCR beta chain sequence and its context. The target of this receptor is not known. Base qualities are missing; no much larger clone stands one base away. Other nucleotide sequences in the sample specify the same CDR3. These data belong to a study of shared clonotypes between healthy human individuals (dated by TCRdb to the early 2020s). With respect to the entire study: The cohort comprised a couple of women and a few men aged 18 to 49 years. Leukapheresis yielded between about 0.94 and 8.9 billion PBMCs per donor. To increase sequencing depth and limit assay-specific biases, TCR repertoire library preparation and sequencing were carried out by different laboratories using diverse techniques. Per donor, three plates each were used for CD4 naive and CD4 memory, two for CD8 naive, and one for CD8 memory. The study deeply sequenced blood TCR repertoires of roughly five healthy adults to estimate repertoire size and the extent of clonotype sharing between individuals. Findings and caveats that apply to the study as a whole: Sampling was limited to blood, and TCR repertoires in tissue likely differ from TCR repertoires in blood. Rarefaction of sorted-subset datasets indicated incomplete sequencing despite the large sequencing depth. Naive subsets generally had larger estimated clonotype richness than memory subsets. Pairwise subsampling led to the expectation that sequencing depth would affect the degree of clonotype sharing among donors. Compared with non-shared clonotypes, the clonotypes found in all four sorted-subset donors had higher generation probabilities. Approximately 5% of naive CD4, 3.5% of naive CD8, about 2.1% of memory CD4, and over 0.35% of memory CD8 clonotypes were shared across a handful of donors. The genetic and exposure-history diversity represented was limited by the small number of donors.

The CDR1 and CDR2 encoded by the germline V gene (reference sequence) are LNHDA and SQIVND. V is cut back by 2 bases and J by 0 bases, with 1 base in the junction unmatched. The CDR3 covers 14 residues, taking in both the cysteine and the phenylalanine. The retained sequence is limited to the CDR3, 42 bases, with the frame set at the first base. TCR CDR3 regions were amplified from genomic DNA by multiplex PCR using the deep immunoSEQ assay. Extracted genomic DNA from each cell subset was distributed evenly across all wells of several immunoSEQ 96-well plates, and each plate was treated as a replicate. Each replicate PCR for sorted subsets received about 210 ng genomic DNA, equal to 30,000 or so T cell genomes. Purified libraries were quantified with a Qubit 3.0 fluorometer, sized on a Bioanalyzer 2100, and re-quantified with the KAPA Library Quantification kit. A separate single-read 150-cycle Illumina NextSeq 550 flow cell was used to sequence each immunoSEQ 96-well plate. Turning to the authors' computational methods: Because the immunoSEQ output held only junctional sequences and lacked quality scores, the filtering could not match the filtering applied to full-length reads. Sequences were annotated with PyIR, a Python wrapper for IgBLAST v1.9, using IMGT germline references to assign V/J genes and CDR3. Reads were removed for weak V/J assignments (E-value above 1e-6), missing CDR3, stop codons, out-of-frame junctions, or ambiguous translated residues. A V3J clonotype was defined by an identical inferred V gene, J gene, and CDR3 amino acid sequence. Percentage overlap between repertoires was computed as shared unique clonotypes divided by the size of the smaller repertoire. RTK rarefaction, the Chao1 estimator, and Recon v2.1 estimates of unobserved clonotypes were used to assess repertoire richness. Generation probabilities were computed with OLGA for all TCRbeta clonotypes obtained by the gDNA method from several donors. TCRdb stores this immuneACCESS table with in-frame sequences only. Part of the clones is absent; in the studies checked, under half of the shortfall reflects unresolved V genes, and no reason is known for the rest. The DNA was the basis for D and trimming; V, J and clone size are from that table. For this sample the table gives approximately 1,500,000 clones, of which 95% to 99% were detected only once. Around 0.45% of the sample goes to the ten largest clones.

Healthy HIV-negative adults with no recently reported acute infections or vaccinations were included as donors. Every donor was a Caucasian adult residing in Nashville, Tennessee, USA. CD4+ T cells were enriched by magnetic negative selection; naive cells were then positively selected on CD45RA, and the negative fraction formed the memory subset. Blood was obtained by leukapheresis, after which PBMCs were separated by Ficoll-Histopaque density gradient centrifugation and cryopreserved in liquid nitrogen vapor phase. Purity and quantity of every magnetically sorted T cell population were checked by analytical flow cytometry. Genomic DNA was isolated from each sorted fraction and quantified by UV absorbance on a Nanodrop 2000c.

The sequenced sample consisted of naive CD4+ T cells sorted from blood. Explained via the paper, the cell subset or site label denotes: CD45RA+ positively selected. This receptor was identified in a man aged 30 to 39 in good health. The rearrangement joined TRBV19 to TRBJ2-7; TRBD2 aligns with 7 central bases. This receptor carries the CDR3 CASSISGVSYEQYF. The nucleotide sequence is TGTGCCAGTAGTATAAGCGGGGTCTCCTACGAGCAGTACTTC.